These 31 T cell receptor beta chains came from one sample sequenced in a study of pediatric ulcerative colitis. TCRdb's copy holds only in-frame clones and misses some; the assay was immunoSEQ multiplex PCR. Of 50,000 to 65,000 clones detected, roughly nine tenths appear once; the ten largest clones hold around 3.5%. Sequenced material: blood. All receptors derive from a boy aged 5 to 17 with severe ulcerative colitis.

The sample holds one count of this clone. The genes are TRBV29-1 and TRBJ2-1; weak D call: TRBD1 (6 bases). Trimming took 1 base from V and 0 from J, leaving 10 bases between them. Germline V CDR1 and CDR2: SQVTM, ANQGSEA. This CDR3 is 15 amino acids long. The CDR3 region is CSVEGQGSSYNEQFF. In DNA form, the CDR3 reads TGCAGCGTTGAAGGGCAGGGGAGCTCCTACAATGAGCAGTTCTTC.

The chain recombines TRBV27 with TRBJ2-1; 9 bases fit TRBD1. The junction had 7 bases not matched to a gene; V was cut back by 7 bases and J by 6 bases. This CDR3 region has 14 residues. Looked up from germline, CDR1 is MNHEY and CDR2 is SMNVEV (reference sequence). CDR3 DNA sequence: TGTGCCAGCAAGTTTGGGACAGGGTCCAATGAGCAGTTCTTC. Protein sequence: CASKFGTGSNEQFF.

V is TRBV7-9 and J is TRBJ1-1; the D is unclear. This CDR3 has 15 residues. Trimming cost V 3 bases and J 4 bases, with 15 bases left between them. Germline-derived CDR1 and CDR2 are SEHNR and FQNEAQ (reference sequence). The CDR3 sequence is CASSLNGLGGTEAFF. CDR3 bases: TGTGCCAGCAGCTTGAACGGCCTGGGCGGCACTGAAGCTTTCTTT.

V usage is TRBV7-9 and J usage is TRBJ2-5; D is tentatively TRBD1 or TRBD2 (5 bases each). The germline V gene has CDR1 SEHNR and CDR2 FQNEAQ (reference sequence). The CDR3 is 16 amino acids. With 3 bases removed from V and 4 bases from J, the gap between germline ends came to 18 bases. As DNA, the CDR3 is TGTGCCAGCAGCTTGTTGTTATCAGGGAGCGCAGAGACCCAGTACTTC. Protein product: CASSLLLSGSAETQYF.

For the CDR3, the DNA is TGCGCCAGCAGCCAAGGGTATAGGCTAGAGACCTCCTACGAGCAGTACTTC. Its protein product is CASSQGYRLETSYEQYF. The V and J genes are TRBV4-1 and TRBJ2-7; D uncertain. This CDR3 is built from 17 residues. V was shortened by 1 base and J by 0 bases, with 16 bases between the two germline ends. Germline V lookup: CDR1 MGHRA, CDR2 YSYEKL.

Here the CDR3 DNA reads TGTGCCAGCAGCCCAGGGGGGGAGCTGTTTTTT. Its translation is CASSPGGELFF. This sequence joins TRBV7-2 and TRBJ2-2; D is possibly TRBD1 (5 bases). V lost 5 bases and J lost 8, with 6 bases in between. CDR1 is SGHTA, CDR2 FQGNSA, per germline. The CDR3 contains 11 residues.

This chain links TRBV7-2 with TRBJ2-7, with 9 positions matching TRBD1. J was trimmed by 5 bases and V by 5 bases; bases with no gene match: 7. The CDR3 consists of 14 residues. The V gene's germline CDR1 is SGHTA and CDR2 FQGNSA. The CDR3 loop reads CASSTWDRVDEQYF. DNA of the CDR3: TGTGCCAGCAGCACGTGGGACAGGGTGGACGAGCAGTACTTC.

This rearrangement joins TRBV5-4 to TRBJ1-2, with 8 positions matching TRBD1. The CDR3 runs 15 residues. Germline-derived CDR1 and CDR2 are SGHNT and YYREEE (reference sequence). J was trimmed by 4 bases and V by 0 bases; bases with no gene match: 5. Here the CDR3 reads CASSLGQGAIYGYTF. In DNA form, the CDR3 reads TGTGCCAGCAGCTTGGGGCAGGGGGCAATCTATGGCTACACCTTC.

The rearrangement uses TRBV6-5 and TRBJ2-2, with D possibly matching TRBD2 (5 bases). Germline-derived CDR1 and CDR2 are MNHEY and SVGAGI. V lost 2 bases and J 4 bases, leaving 8 bases between the germline ends. The CDR3 has 14 residues. The CDR3 reads CASSYGGPTGELFF. For the CDR3, the DNA is TGTGCCAGCAGTTACGGAGGACCCACCGGGGAGCTGTTTTTT.

The chain is built from TRBV29-1 and TRBJ2-1; tentatively, D is TRBD1 (5 bases). The CDR3 runs 10 residues. Germline V gene data show CDR1 as SQVTM and CDR2 as ANQGSEA. V lost 5 bases to trimming and J lost 10 bases, with 9 bases between them. CDR3 protein: CSVYRGEQFF. The CDR3 region has the DNA TGCAGCGTTTATAGGGGAGAGCAGTTCTTC.

V usage is TRBV11-3 and J usage is TRBJ2-1, with a possible D match to TRBD2 (6 bases). Looked up from germline, CDR1 is SGHNT and CDR2 is YENEEA. V gave up 5 bases and J gave up 5 bases, with 16 bases separating them. This CDR3 contains 15 residues. The CDR3: CASSPNRDLDNEQFF. The DNA for the CDR3 is TGTGCCAGCAGCCCCAACCGGGACTTAGACAATGAGCAGTTCTTC.

The chain joins TRBV5-1 to TRBJ1-3, with no clear D. The germline gives CDR1 SGHRS, CDR2 YFSETQ. The CDR3 is 17 residues long. V shed 0 bases and J shed 0 bases, with 13 bases lying between them. The CDR3 nucleotides read TGCGCCAGCAGCTTGGCCGGTCCGGGTAACTCTGGAAACACCATATATTTT. This encodes CASSLAGPGNSGNTIYF.

This sequence joins TRBV12-5 and TRBJ2-7, with 7 bases lining up with TRBD2. This CDR3 contains 12 residues. From germline, CDR1 is LGHNT and CDR2 FRNRAP. V shed 9 bases, J shed 4 bases, and the junction held 6 bases outside the gene matches. Written as DNA, the CDR3 is TGTGCTAGCGCGGGACTACCTTACGAGCAGTACTTC. This encodes CASAGLPYEQYF.

V usage is TRBV7-9 and J usage is TRBJ2-7, with D tentatively TRBD1 (6 bases). V was clipped by 5 bases and J by 7 bases, with 9 bases between them. The germline CDR1 and CDR2 sequences are SEHNR and FQNEAQ (reference sequence). The CDR3 loop spans 11 amino acids. CDR3 nucleotides: TGTGCCAGCAGCCCGACAGGAGAGCAGTACTTC. Translating it yields CASSPTGEQYF.

A single count supports this clone. The chain is built from TRBV5-1 and TRBJ2-1; D ambiguous. This CDR3 has 13 amino acids. The ends were cut back, 2 bases at V and 6 bases at J, with 9 bases in the middle. CDR1 is SGHRS, CDR2 YFSETQ, per germline. This CDR3 reads CASSFDAGNEQFF. The CDR3 region has the DNA TGCGCCAGCAGCTTCGACGCCGGCAATGAGCAGTTCTTC.

This chain links TRBV19 with TRBJ1-1; D not certain. V lost 3 bases and J lost 0, with 11 bases in between. This CDR3 comprises 15 residues. CDR1 is LNHDA and CDR2 is SQIVND in the germline V gene (reference sequence). The CDR3 DNA reads TGTGCCAGTAGTATTTCGGCCAGCGTGAACACTGAAGCTTTCTTT. Amino acid sequence: CASSISASVNTEAFF.

J is TRBJ1-3 and V is TRBV2, with TRBD1 matching over 8 bases. Germline V gene sequence: CDR1 SNHLY, CDR2 FYNNEI. J gave up 2 bases and V 2 bases, and 11 bases lay outside the gene matches. The CDR3 totals 18 residues. This chain's CDR3 is CASSERGQGAFPGNTIYF. The CDR3 region has the DNA TGTGCCAGCAGTGAAAGAGGTCAGGGGGCCTTTCCTGGAAACACCATATATTTT. The variable domain in full, with the rest retrieved from reference TRBV2 and TRBJ1-3, is EPEVTQTPSHQVTQMGQEVILRCVPISNHLYFYWYRQILGQKVEFLVSFYNNEISEKSEIFDDQFSVERPDGSNFTLKIRSTKLEDSAMYFCASSERGQGAFPGNTIYFGEGSWLTVV.

This chain joins TRBV6-5 and TRBJ2-7; perhaps TRBD1 as D (6 bases). Germline V gene data show CDR1 as MNHEY and CDR2 as SVGAGI. This CDR3 comprises 15 residues. Between the trimmed V and J ends, which lost 0 bases and 0 bases, there was a span of 9 bases. As DNA, the CDR3 is TGTGCCAGCAGTTACTCCGGACAGAGCTCCTACGAGCAGTACTTC. This gives the protein CASSYSGQSSYEQYF.

The chain recombines TRBV27 with TRBJ2-2, with no clear D. The V gene's germline CDR1 is MNHEY and CDR2 SMNVEV (reference sequence). The V end was cut by 6 bases, the J end by 6 bases, with 5 bases between. The CDR3 sequence is 11 residues long. CDR3 nucleotide sequence: TGTGCCAGCAGATCCCCCGGGGAGCTGTTTTTT. This gives the protein CASRSPGELFF.

This clone was seen a single time. The chain joins TRBV7-3 to TRBJ2-1; the match to TRBD2 covers 12 bases. The CDR3 contains 18 residues. V trimming: 2 bases; J trimming: 5 bases; junction bases outside the gene matches: 10. The V gene's germline CDR1 is SGHTA and CDR2 FQGTGA. The CDR3 sequence is CASSLGPSGRALDNEQFF. The CDR3 DNA follows: TGTGCCAGCAGCTTAGGGCCTAGCGGGAGGGCCCTTGACAATGAGCAGTTCTTC.

The chain combines TRBV13 with TRBJ1-2; 9 bases are shared with TRBD1. In germline, CDR1 is PRHDT, CDR2 FYEKMQ (reference sequence). The CDR3 consists of 14 residues. Germline trimming cut 5 bases from V and 5 bases from J; bases unmatched to any gene: 6. In DNA, the CDR3 is TGTGCCAGCAGCAAAGGGACAGGGCTGTATGGCTACACCTTC. It codes for CASSKGTGLYGYTF. Full variable domain (remainder filled in from reference TRBV13 and TRBJ1-2): AAGVIQSPRHLIKEKRETATLKCYPIPRHDTVYWYQQGPGQDPQFLISFYEKMQSDKGSIPDRFSAQQFSDYHSELNMSSLELGDSALYFCASSKGTGLYGYTFGSGTRLTVV.

In DNA form, the CDR3 reads TGTGCCAGCAGCTTATTCGATGAGCAGTTCTTC. Protein sequence: CASSLFDEQFF. V and J are TRBV11-3 and TRBJ2-1; D not resolved. The CDR3 loop spans 11 amino acids. Germline assignment: CDR1 SGHNT and CDR2 YENEEA. Trimming cost V 2 bases and J 8 bases, with 4 bases left between them.

The chain is built from TRBV5-6 and TRBJ2-7, with D perhaps being TRBD1 or TRBD2 (5 bases each). CDR1 is SGHDT and CDR2 is YYEEEE in the germline V gene. Trimming cost V 1 base and J 3 bases, with 11 bases left between them. CDR3 length equals 14 residues. The CDR3 DNA reads TGTGCCAGCAGCTTGATGGGACGGAACTACGAGCAGTACTTC. Its protein is CASSLMGRNYEQYF.

The V and J genes are TRBV12-5 and TRBJ1-5; D ambiguous. The ends were cut back, 2 bases at V and 6 bases at J, with 8 bases in the middle. The CDR3 runs 13 residues. Germline V gene data show CDR1 as LGHNT and CDR2 as FRNRAP. The CDR3: CASGLNPSQPQHF. The CDR3 nucleotides read TGTGCTAGTGGTTTGAATCCCAGTCAGCCCCAGCATTTT.

The chain links TRBV14 to TRBJ2-3; 9 positions agree with TRBD2. The CDR3 covers 16 residues. The germline V gene has CDR1 SGHDN and CDR2 FVKESK. Trimming at V came to 0 bases and at J to 2 bases, leaving 3 bases not matched to a gene. The CDR3 sequence: CASSQDRLAVTDTQYF. CDR3 DNA sequence: TGTGCCAGCAGCCAAGACAGACTAGCGGTCACAGATACGCAGTATTTT.

V gene TRBV19 combines with J gene TRBJ2-7; 9 bases fit TRBD2. The V gene end was trimmed by 4 bases and the J gene end by 3 bases; junction bases not matched to a gene: 7. Germline CDR1 LNHDA, CDR2 SQIVND (reference sequence). This CDR3 comprises 15 residues. CDR3 loop: CASSRSAGGGYEQYF. Written as DNA, the CDR3 is TGTGCCAGTAGTAGGTCCGCGGGAGGGGGCTACGAGCAGTACTTC.

The chain has TRBV15 and TRBJ2-2; TRBD1 matches 10 bases. V lost 5 bases, J lost 4 bases, and 13 bases stayed unmatched. Germline CDR1 and CDR2: LNHNV and YYDKDF (reference sequence). The CDR3 has 18 residues. CDR3: CATSGQEGDRGFTGELFF. CDR3 nucleotide sequence: TGTGCCACCAGCGGACAAGAAGGGGACAGGGGCTTCACCGGGGAGCTGTTTTTT.

The chain couples TRBV27 to TRBJ2-1; D might be TRBD2 (6 bases). Trimming stripped 6 bases from V and 3 bases from J, with 9 bases between. In germline, CDR1 is MNHEY, CDR2 SMNVEV (reference sequence). This CDR3 has 13 residues. CDR3 residues: CASRVRGYNEQFF. CDR3 bases: TGTGCCAGCAGAGTGCGGGGCTACAATGAGCAGTTCTTC.

The gene calls are TRBV29-1 and TRBJ2-7; 7 positions agree with TRBD2. Losses at the gene ends were 3 bases for V and 1 base for J; bases not matched to a gene: 6. The CDR3 is 14 residues long. Germline V gene sequence: CDR1 SQVTM, CDR2 ANQGSEA. The CDR3 DNA reads TGCAGCGTTGACGGGGCGGGAGAATCCTACGAGCAGTACTTC. Translated, it gives CSVDGAGESYEQYF.

The rearrangement joins TRBV6-5 to TRBJ1-5; D possibly corresponds to TRBD1 (5 bases). The CDR3 sequence is 15 residues long. V lost 0 bases and J 2 bases, leaving 8 bases between the germline ends. CDR1 and CDR2 (germline): MNHEY, SVGAGI. The CDR3 sequence: CASSYSIQGNQPQHF. CDR3 sequence (DNA): TGTGCCAGCAGTTACTCGATACAGGGCAATCAGCCCCAGCATTTT.

This clone came up once. The chain recombines TRBV28 with TRBJ1-1; 7 bases are a match to TRBD1. Per germline, CDR1 MDHEN and CDR2 SYDVKM. V was pared by 6 bases and J by 5 bases, with 9 bases of the junction left unmatched. This CDR3 has 14 residues. The CDR3 spells CASRPSGGGTEAFF. CDR3 nucleotide sequence: TGTGCCAGCAGGCCGTCAGGGGGTGGAACTGAAGCTTTCTTT.